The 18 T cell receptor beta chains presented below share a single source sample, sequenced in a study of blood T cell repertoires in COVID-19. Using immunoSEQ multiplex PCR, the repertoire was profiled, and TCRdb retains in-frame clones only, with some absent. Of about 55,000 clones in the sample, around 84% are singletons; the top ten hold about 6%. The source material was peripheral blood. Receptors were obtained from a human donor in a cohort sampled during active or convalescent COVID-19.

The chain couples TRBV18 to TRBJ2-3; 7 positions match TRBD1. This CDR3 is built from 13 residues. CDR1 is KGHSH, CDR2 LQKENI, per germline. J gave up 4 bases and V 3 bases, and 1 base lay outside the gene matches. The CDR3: CASSPGQSDTQYF. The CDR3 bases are TGTGCCAGCTCACCGGGACAGTCAGATACGCAGTATTTT.

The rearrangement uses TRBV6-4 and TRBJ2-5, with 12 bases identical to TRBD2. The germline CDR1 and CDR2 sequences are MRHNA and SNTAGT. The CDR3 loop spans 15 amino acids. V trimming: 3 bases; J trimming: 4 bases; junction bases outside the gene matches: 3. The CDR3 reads CASSESSGGAETQYF. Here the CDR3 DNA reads TGTGCCAGCAGTGAATCTAGCGGGGGGGCAGAGACCCAGTACTTC.

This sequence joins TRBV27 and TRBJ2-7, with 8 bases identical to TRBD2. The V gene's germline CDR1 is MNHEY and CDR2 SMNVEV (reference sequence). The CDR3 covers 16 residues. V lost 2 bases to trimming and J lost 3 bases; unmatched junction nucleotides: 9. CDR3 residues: CASSLGGGRNIYEQYF. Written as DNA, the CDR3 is TGTGCCAGCAGTTTAGGCGGGGGGCGAAATATCTACGAGCAGTACTTC.

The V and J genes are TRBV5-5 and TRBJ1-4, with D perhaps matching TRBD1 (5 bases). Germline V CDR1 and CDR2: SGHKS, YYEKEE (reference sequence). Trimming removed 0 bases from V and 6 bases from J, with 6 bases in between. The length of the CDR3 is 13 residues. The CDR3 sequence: CASSLAGHEKLFF. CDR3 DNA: TGTGCCAGCAGCTTGGCAGGGCATGAAAAACTGTTTTTT.

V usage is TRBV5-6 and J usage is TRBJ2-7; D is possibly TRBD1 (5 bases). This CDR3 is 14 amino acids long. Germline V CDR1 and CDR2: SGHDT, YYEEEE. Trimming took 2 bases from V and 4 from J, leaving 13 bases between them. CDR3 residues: CASSLGQGAYEQYF. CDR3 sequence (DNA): TGTGCCAGCAGCTTAGGGCAGGGTGCGTACGAGCAGTACTTC.

The CDR3 is CAGKGGMDTPLHF. CDR3 in DNA: TGTGCCGGAAAGGGAGGGATGGATACACCCCTCCACTTT. This chain links TRBV6-5 with TRBJ1-6; no definite D call. Germline lookup yields CDR1 MNHEY and CDR2 SVGAGI. The CDR3 consists of 13 residues. V was trimmed by 11 bases and J by 11 bases, leaving 19 bases between them.

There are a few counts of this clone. In DNA, the CDR3 is TGTGCCAGCTCGGCATTGGACTTCTTGAGGGAAGCTTTCTTT. This gives the protein CASSALDFLREAFF. This rearrangement joins TRBV2 to TRBJ1-1; D not certain. Germline loops: CDR1 SNHLY, CDR2 FYNNEI. The V end lost 8 bases, the J end lost 8 bases, and 21 bases lay between the germline ends. CDR3 length equals 14 residues.

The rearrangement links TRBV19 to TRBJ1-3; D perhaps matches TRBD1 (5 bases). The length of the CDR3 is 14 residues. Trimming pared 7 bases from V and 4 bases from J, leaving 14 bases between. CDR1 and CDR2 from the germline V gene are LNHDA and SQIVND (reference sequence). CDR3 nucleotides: TGTGCCAGTACCTATTCAGGGTCCGGAAACACCATATATTTT. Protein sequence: CASTYSGSGNTIYF.

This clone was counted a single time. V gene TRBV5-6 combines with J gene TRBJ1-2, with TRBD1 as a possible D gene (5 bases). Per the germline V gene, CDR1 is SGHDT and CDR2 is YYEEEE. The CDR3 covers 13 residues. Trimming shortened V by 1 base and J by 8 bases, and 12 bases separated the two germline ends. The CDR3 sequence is CASSLTGFRGYTF. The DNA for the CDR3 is TGTGCCAGCAGCTTGACAGGCTTTAGGGGCTACACCTTC.

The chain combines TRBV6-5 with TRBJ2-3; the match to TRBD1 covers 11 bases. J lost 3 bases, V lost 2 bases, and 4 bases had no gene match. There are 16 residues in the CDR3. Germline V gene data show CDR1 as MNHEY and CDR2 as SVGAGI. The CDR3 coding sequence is TGTGCCAGCAGTTACGGGACAGGGGGTCGTACAGATACGCAGTATTTT. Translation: CASSYGTGGRTDTQYF.

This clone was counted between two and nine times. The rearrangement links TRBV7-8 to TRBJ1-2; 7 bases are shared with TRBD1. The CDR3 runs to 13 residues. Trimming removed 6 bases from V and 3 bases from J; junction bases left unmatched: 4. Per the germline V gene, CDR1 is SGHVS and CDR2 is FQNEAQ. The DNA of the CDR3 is TGTGCCAGCAGTCATACAGGGGACTATGGCTACACCTTC. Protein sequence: CASSHTGDYGYTF. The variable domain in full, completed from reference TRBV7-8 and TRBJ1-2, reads GAGVSQSPRYKVAKRGQDVALRCDPISGHVSLFWYQQALGQGPEFLTYFQNEAQLDKSGLPSDRFFAERPEGSVSTLKIQRTQQEDSAVYLCASSHTGDYGYTFGSGTRLTVV.

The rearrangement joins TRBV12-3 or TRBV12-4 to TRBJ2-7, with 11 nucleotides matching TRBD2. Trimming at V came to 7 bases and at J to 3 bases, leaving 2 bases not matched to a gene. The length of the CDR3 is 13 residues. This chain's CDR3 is CASNSGGGYEQYF. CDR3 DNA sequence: TGTGCCAGCAATAGCGGGGGGGGCTACGAGCAGTACTTC.

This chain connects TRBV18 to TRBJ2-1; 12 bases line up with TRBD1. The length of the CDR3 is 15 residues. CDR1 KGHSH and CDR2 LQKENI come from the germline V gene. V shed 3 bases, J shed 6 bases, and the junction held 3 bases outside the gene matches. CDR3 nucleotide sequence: TGTGCCAGCTCACCCGGGACAGGGGGCGTCAATGAGCAGTTCTTC. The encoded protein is CASSPGTGGVNEQFF. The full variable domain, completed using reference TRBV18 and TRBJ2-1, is NAGVMQNPRHLVRRRGQEARLRCSPMKGHSHVYWYRQLPEEGLKFMVYLQKENIIDESGMPKERFSAEFPKEGPSILRIQQVVRGDSAAYFCASSPGTGGVNEQFFGPGTRLTVL.

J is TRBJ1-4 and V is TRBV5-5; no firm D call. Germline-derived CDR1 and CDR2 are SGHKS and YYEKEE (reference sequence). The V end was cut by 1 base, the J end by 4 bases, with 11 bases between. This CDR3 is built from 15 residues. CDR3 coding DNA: TGTGCCAGCAGCTTGTCCACGGGGATTAATGAAAAACTGTTTTTT. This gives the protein CASSLSTGINEKLFF. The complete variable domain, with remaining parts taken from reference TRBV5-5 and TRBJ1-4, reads DAGVTQSPTHLIKTRGQQVTLRCSPISGHKSVSWYQQVLGQGPQFIFQYYEKEERGRGNFPDRFSARQFPNYSSELNVNALLLGDSALYLCASSLSTGINEKLFFGSGTQLSVL.

CDR3 residues: CASSLSPGLAGRDTQYF. The DNA of the CDR3 is TGTGCCAGCAGTTTATCGCCGGGACTAGCGGGGCGAGATACGCAGTATTTT. The chain couples TRBV27 to TRBJ2-3; 13 nucleotides agree with TRBD2. CDR1 MNHEY and CDR2 SMNVEV come from the germline V gene (reference sequence). The CDR3 consists of 17 residues. With V trimmed by 0 bases and J by 5 bases, 5 bases remained unmatched.

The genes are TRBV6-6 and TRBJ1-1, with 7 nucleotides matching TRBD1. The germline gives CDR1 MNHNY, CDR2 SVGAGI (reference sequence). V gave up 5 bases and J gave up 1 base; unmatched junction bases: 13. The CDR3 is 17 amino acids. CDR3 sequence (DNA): TGTGCCAGCAGTCCGGCGACAGGGCCTAGGGAGAACACTGAAGCTTTCTTT. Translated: CASSPATGPRENTEAFF.

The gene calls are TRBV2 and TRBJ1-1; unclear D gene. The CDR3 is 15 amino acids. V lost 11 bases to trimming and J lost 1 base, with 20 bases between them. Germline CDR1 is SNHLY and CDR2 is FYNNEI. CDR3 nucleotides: TGTGCCGCGGCCGGGGTAACACTCTCGAACACTGAAGCTTTCTTT. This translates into CAAAGVTLSNTEAFF.

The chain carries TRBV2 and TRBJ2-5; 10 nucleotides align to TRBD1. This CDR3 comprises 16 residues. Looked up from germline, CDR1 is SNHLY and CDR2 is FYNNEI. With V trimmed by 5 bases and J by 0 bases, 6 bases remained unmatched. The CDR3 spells CASSPGTGAYQETQYF. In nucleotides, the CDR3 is TGTGCCAGCAGTCCCGGGACAGGGGCGTACCAAGAGACCCAGTACTTC.